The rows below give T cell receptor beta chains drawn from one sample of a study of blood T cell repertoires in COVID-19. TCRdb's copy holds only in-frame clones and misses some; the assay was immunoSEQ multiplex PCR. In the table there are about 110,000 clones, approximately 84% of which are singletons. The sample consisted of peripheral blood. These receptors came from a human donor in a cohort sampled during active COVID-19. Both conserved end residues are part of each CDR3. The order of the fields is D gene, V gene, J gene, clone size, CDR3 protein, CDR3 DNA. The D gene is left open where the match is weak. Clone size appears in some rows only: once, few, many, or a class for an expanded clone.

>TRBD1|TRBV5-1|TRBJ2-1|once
CASSLIQGDNEQFF
TGCGCCAGCAGCCTAATACAGGGGGACAATGAGCAGTTCTTC
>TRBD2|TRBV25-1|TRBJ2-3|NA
CASRTSGRSTDTQYF
TGTGCCAGTCGGACTAGCGGGAGAAGCACAGATACGCAGTATTTT
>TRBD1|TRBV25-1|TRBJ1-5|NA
CASSGRDRGDGQPQHF
TGTGCCAGCAGTGGCCGAGACAGGGGAGACGGTCAGCCCCAGCATTTT
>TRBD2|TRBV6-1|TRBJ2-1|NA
CASSEWGTTVNEQFF
TGTGCCAGCAGTGAATGGGGGACTACGGTCAATGAGCAGTTCTTC
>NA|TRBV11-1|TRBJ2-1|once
CASSLPGEQFF
TGTGCCAGCAGCCTGCCGGGTGAGCAGTTCTTC
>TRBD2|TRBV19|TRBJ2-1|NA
CASWGTSGTYNEQFF
TGTGCCAGTTGGGGGACTAGCGGGACCTACAATGAGCAGTTCTTC
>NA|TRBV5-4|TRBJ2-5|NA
CASSHIQETQYF
TGTGCCAGCAGCCACATCCAAGAGACCCAGTACTTC
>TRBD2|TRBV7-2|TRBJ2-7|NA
CASSSGLAGEGEQYF
TGTGCCAGCAGCTCCGGACTAGCGGGAGAGGGCGAGCAGTACTTC
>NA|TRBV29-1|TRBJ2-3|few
CSVSTNTQYF
TGCAGCGTTTCGACAAATACGCAGTATTTT
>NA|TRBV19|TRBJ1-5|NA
CASSTSSSHQPQHF
TGTGCCAGTAGTACCTCAAGTAGCCATCAGCCCCAGCATTTT
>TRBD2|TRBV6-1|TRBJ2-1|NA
CASSEGLAGIYNEQFF
TGTGCCAGCAGTGAAGGCCTAGCGGGGATCTACAATGAGCAGTTCTTC
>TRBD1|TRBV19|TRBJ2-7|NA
CASSPRQGANYEQYF
TGTGCCAGTAGTCCTAGACAGGGGGCGAACTACGAGCAGTACTTC
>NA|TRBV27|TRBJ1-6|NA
CASRIQGTMNSPLHF
TGTGCCAGCAGGATACAGGGTACCATGAATTCACCCCTCCACTTT
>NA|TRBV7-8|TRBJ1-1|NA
CASSLRVSRTTNTEAFF
TGTGCCAGCAGCTTACGGGTTTCCAGGACAACGAACACTGAAGCTTTCTTT
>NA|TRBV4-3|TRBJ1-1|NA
CASSQGGGLAFF
TGCGCCAGCAGCCAAGGGGGCGGTCTAGCTTTCTTT
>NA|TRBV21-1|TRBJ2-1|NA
CASSKAWHPHVSYNEQFF
TGTGCCAGCAGCAAAGCTTGGCACCCCCATGTTTCCTACAATGAGCAGTTCTTC
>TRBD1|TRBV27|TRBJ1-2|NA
CASSFTGGGYTF
TGTGCCAGCAGTTTCACAGGGGGAGGCTACACCTTC
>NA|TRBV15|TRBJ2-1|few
CATSRDRSYNEQFF
TGTGCCACCAGCAGAGACAGGTCCTACAATGAGCAGTTCTTC
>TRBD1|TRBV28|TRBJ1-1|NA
CASSPGDRVNTEAFF
TGTGCCAGCAGTCCCGGGGACAGGGTGAACACTGAAGCTTTCTTT
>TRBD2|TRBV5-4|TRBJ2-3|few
CASSPGLAGGADTQYF
TGTGCCAGCAGCCCGGGACTAGCGGGAGGAGCTGATACGCAGTATTTT
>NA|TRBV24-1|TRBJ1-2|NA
CATSDFGIGVDGYTF
TGTGCCACCAGTGATTTTGGAATCGGGGTCGACGGCTACACCTTC
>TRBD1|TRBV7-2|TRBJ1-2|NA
CASSQGGIGNYGYTF
TGTGCCAGCAGCCAGGGGGGTATCGGTAACTATGGCTACACCTTC
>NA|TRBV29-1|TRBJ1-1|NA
CSGGYNTEAFF
TGCAGCGGAGGATATAACACTGAAGCTTTCTTT
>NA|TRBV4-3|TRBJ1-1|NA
CASSQAAQNVRTEAFF
TGCGCCAGCAGCCAAGCCGCTCAGAACGTGAGGACTGAAGCTTTCTTT
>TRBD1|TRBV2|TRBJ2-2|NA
CASRPGTANTGELFF
TGTGCCAGCAGACCCGGGACAGCGAACACCGGGGAGCTGTTTTTT
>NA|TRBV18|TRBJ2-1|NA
CASSPPRTSYNEQFF
TGTGCCAGCTCACCACCCCGAACTAGTTACAATGAGCAGTTCTTC
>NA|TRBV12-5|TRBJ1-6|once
CASGFTGSSGSPLHF
TGTGCTAGTGGTTTCACTGGCAGCTCGGGTTCACCCCTCCACTTT
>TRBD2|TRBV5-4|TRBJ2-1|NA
CASSPLAGVWNEQFF
TGTGCCAGCAGCCCTCTAGCGGGAGTGTGGAATGAGCAGTTCTTC
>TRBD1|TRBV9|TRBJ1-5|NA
CASSAGQGQGPQHF
TGTGCCAGCAGCGCAGGACAGGGCCAGGGGCCCCAGCATTTT
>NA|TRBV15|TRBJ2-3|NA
CATSSWRSGTDTQYF
TGTGCCACCAGCAGTTGGCGGAGTGGCACAGATACGCAGTATTTT
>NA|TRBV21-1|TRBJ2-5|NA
CASARRGCRQETQYF
TGTGCCAGCGCCCGCCGGGGGTGTCGACAAGAGACCCAGTACTTC
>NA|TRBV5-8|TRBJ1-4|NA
CASSLEGGHEKLFF
TGTGCCAGCAGCTTGGAGGGAGGGCATGAAAAACTGTTTTTT
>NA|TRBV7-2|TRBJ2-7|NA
CASSSPSSYEQYF
TGTGCCAGCAGTTCCCCCAGCTCCTACGAGCAGTACTTC
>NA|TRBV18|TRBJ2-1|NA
CASSPVFSGQVFLDEQFF
TGTGCCAGCTCACCAGTCTTTTCGGGACAAGTGTTTTTGGATGAGCAGTTCTTC
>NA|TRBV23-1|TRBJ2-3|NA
CASSQSRALGQDTQYF
TGCGCCAGCAGTCAATCGAGGGCACTGGGACAAGATACGCAGTATTTT
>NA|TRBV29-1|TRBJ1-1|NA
CSAVAGGTEAFF
TGCAGCGCCGTGGCCGGGGGCACTGAAGCTTTCTTT
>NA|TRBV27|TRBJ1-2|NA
CASSLSRGRGGYTF
TGTGCCAGCAGTTTATCTCGAGGAAGGGGTGGCTACACCTTC
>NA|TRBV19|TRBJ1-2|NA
CACKLSLSGSYGYTF
TGTGCCTGCAAATTAAGTCTCTCCGGGAGCTATGGCTACACCTTC
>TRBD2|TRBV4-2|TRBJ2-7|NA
CASSSLGGAGGIYEQYF
TGTGCCAGCAGCAGCCTCGGCGGAGCGGGAGGGATCTACGAGCAGTACTTC
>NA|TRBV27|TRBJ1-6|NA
CASSWGGAGNSPLHF
TGTGCCAGCAGTTGGGGGGGCGCTGGAAATTCACCCCTCCACTTT
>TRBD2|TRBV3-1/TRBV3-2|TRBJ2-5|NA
CASRRLAGGRKETQYF
TGTGCCAGCCGACGACTAGCGGGAGGTAGAAAAGAGACCCAGTACTTC
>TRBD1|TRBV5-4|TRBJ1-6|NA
CASSLDTGTGGSPLHF
TGTGCCAGCAGCTTGGATACCGGGACAGGAGGTTCACCCCTCCACTTT
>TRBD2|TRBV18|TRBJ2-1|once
CASSILAGEYSEQFF
TGTGCCAGCTCAATACTAGCGGGAGAATATAGTGAGCAGTTCTTC
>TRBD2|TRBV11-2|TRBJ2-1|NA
CASSSNGRAWFF
TGTGCCAGCAGCTCGAACGGGAGGGCCTGGTTCTTC
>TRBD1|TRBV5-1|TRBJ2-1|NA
CASSSGQGTSYNEQFF
TGCGCCAGCAGCTCGGGACAGGGTACATCCTACAATGAGCAGTTCTTC
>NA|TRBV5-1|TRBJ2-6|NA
CASSPSTNAGANVLTF
TGCGCCAGCAGCCCATCTACTAATGCCGGGGCCAACGTCCTGACTTTC
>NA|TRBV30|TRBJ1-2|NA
CAWSVRGVPNYGYTF
TGTGCCTGGAGTGTACGGGGGGTACCCAACTATGGCTACACCTTC
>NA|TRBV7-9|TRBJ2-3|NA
CASSFPGLSTDTQYF
TGTGCCAGCAGCTTCCCGGGACTCAGCACAGATACGCAGTATTTT
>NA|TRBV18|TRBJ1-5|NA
CASSSEGRTMPQHF
TGTGCCAGCTCATCAGAAGGGAGGACAATGCCCCAGCATTTT
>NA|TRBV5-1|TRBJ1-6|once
CASSFNGGTGGVSPLHF
TGCGCCAGCAGCTTCAATGGGGGGACCGGCGGAGTCTCACCCCTCCACTTT
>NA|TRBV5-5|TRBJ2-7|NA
CASSLSGQSYEQYF
TGTGCCAGCAGCTTGTCAGGACAATCCTACGAGCAGTACTTC
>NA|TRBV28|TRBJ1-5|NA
CASRSTASNQPQHF
TGTGCCAGCAGGTCGACAGCTAGCAATCAGCCCCAGCATTTT
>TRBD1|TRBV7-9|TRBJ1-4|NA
CASSRPDRAVEKLFF
TGTGCCAGCAGCCGACCAGACAGGGCAGTTGAAAAACTGTTTTTT
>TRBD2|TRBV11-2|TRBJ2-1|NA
CASSLLAGGAGEQFF
TGTGCCAGCAGCTTACTAGCGGGAGGGGCGGGGGAGCAGTTCTTC
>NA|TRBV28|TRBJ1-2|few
CASGNGGIGYGYTF
TGTGCCAGCGGAAACGGGGGAATCGGCTATGGCTACACCTTC
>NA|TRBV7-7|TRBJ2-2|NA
CASSLGTAGALGTGELFF
TGTGCCAGCAGCCTCGGGACAGCGGGGGCCCTGGGGACCGGGGAGCTGTTTTTT
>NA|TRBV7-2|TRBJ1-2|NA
CASSFYFGRAPEYGYTF
TGTGCCAGCAGCTTTTACTTCGGCAGGGCCCCTGAGTATGGCTACACCTTC
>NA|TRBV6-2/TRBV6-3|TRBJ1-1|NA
CASSRRGNTEAFF
TGTGCCAGCAGTAGGAGGGGGAACACTGAAGCTTTCTTT
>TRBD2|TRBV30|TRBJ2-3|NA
CAWSPGGTDTQYF
TGTGCCTGGTCTCCGGGAGGCACCGATACGCAGTATTTT
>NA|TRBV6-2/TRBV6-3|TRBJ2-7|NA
CASSYGSEQYF
TGTGCCAGCAGTTACGGGAGCGAGCAGTACTTC